The clone carrying this TCR beta chain was detected only once. This entry is derived from a study of OX40 agonist ivuxolimab in advanced cancers. The CDR3 totals 14 residues. Germline V gives CDR1 LNHDA, CDR2 SQIVND (reference sequence). With 5 bases removed from V and 6 bases from J, the gap between germline ends came to 14 bases. TCRdb keeps only in-frame clones here, not all; method: immunoSEQ multiplex PCR. Here the sample spans over 40,000 clones, around 80% being singletons. Specimen: CD4+ or CD8+ T cells sorted from blood, collected in a trial of the OX40 agonist ivuxolimab. The V gene is TRBV19, the J gene TRBJ1-3; a weak D match, TRBD1 (5 bases). The clonotype was recovered from an adult with an advanced solid tumor such as melanoma, head and neck, liver or kidney cancer. The CDR3 nucleotides are TGTGCCAGTAGTTGGTTAGGGGTCGAAAACACCATATATTTT. Translated, it gives CASSWLGVENTIYF.